The 27 T cell receptor beta chains listed next were all sequenced from one sample in a study of cytomegalovirus exposure and HLA in healthy donors (TCRdb year 2017). The method behind the library was the immunoSEQ multiplex PCR assay. For the multiplex PCR, a mixture combining 60 forward primers for TCR Vbeta segments and 13 reverse primers for TCR Jbeta segments was used. In its TCRdb copy, this immuneACCESS table keeps in-frame sequences only and misses some clones. Where compared with another copy, unresolved V genes explain less than half of these, and the others have no known cause. The sample table holds 90,000 or so clones, of which roughly 80% were seen once. The ten biggest clones cover 3.4% of the sample. What was sequenced was PBMCs. These TCRs come from a man under 40 in good health and CMV-seropositive.

This clone was picked up a small number of times. The rearrangement links TRBV5-1 to TRBJ1-4; 9 positions match TRBD1. This CDR3 region has 14 residues. Germline-derived CDR1 and CDR2 are SGHRS and YFSETQ. V shed 4 bases, J shed 8 bases, and the junction held 6 bases outside the gene matches. The CDR3 region has the DNA TGCGCCAGCAGCCCTGGACAGGGGAAGGAAAAACTGTTTTTT. This codes for CASSPGQGKEKLFF.

The V gene is TRBV11-2, the J gene TRBJ1-2; 11 positions match TRBD1. Trimming cost V 7 bases and J 6 bases; bases outside gene matches: 4. CDR3 length equals 13 residues. Germline V gene data show CDR1 as SGHAT and CDR2 as FQNNGV. The CDR3 loop is CASTGQGAHGYTF. The CDR3 DNA reads TGTGCCAGCACCGGACAGGGGGCCCATGGCTACACCTTC.

This clone was seen only a few times. This sequence joins TRBV14 and TRBJ1-4, with D hard to call. V was clipped by 0 bases and J by 5 bases, with 13 bases between them. CDR1 SGHDN and CDR2 FVKESK come from the germline V gene. The CDR3 loop spans 16 amino acids. The CDR3 spells CASSQDAWPLNEKLFF. CDR3 coding DNA: TGTGCCAGCAGCCAAGACGCCTGGCCCCTCAATGAAAAACTGTTTTTT.

The V and J genes are TRBV11-2 and TRBJ2-7; D call uncertain. Germline V CDR1 and CDR2: SGHAT, FQNNGV. With 1 base removed from V and 4 bases from J, the gap between germline ends came to 8 bases. The CDR3 loop spans 13 amino acids. The CDR3 region has the DNA TGTGCCAGCAGCTTAGGGGCAACTTACGAGCAGTACTTC. This translates into CASSLGATYEQYF. The full variable domain, with the rest looked up from reference TRBV11-2 and TRBJ2-7, is EAGVAQSPRYKIIEKRQSVAFWCNPISGHATLYWYQQILGQGPKLLIQFQNNGVVDDSQLPKDRFSAERLKGVDSTLKIQPAKLEDSAVYLCASSLGATYEQYFGPGTRLTVT.

This rearrangement joins TRBV14 to TRBJ2-1; 13 bases line up with TRBD2. Germline CDR1 reads SGHDN; CDR2 reads FVKESK. The CDR3 spans 18 residues. V gave up 6 bases and J gave up 0 bases; unmatched junction bases: 8. DNA of the CDR3: TGTGCCAGCAGTCCGACTAGCGGGAGGAGCTTCTCCTACAATGAGCAGTTCTTC. This encodes CASSPTSGRSFSYNEQFF.

The rearrangement joins TRBV19 to TRBJ2-2, with no clear D. V was clipped by 3 bases and J by 2 bases, with 7 bases between them. The CDR3 has 14 residues. From germline, CDR1 is LNHDA and CDR2 SQIVND (reference sequence). The CDR3 loop is CASSMSTNTGELFF. The CDR3, as DNA: TGTGCCAGTAGTATGAGTACTAACACCGGGGAGCTGTTTTTT.

J is TRBJ2-7 and V is TRBV6-5; D is possibly TRBD1 (6 bases). Germline lookup yields CDR1 MNHEY and CDR2 SVGAGI. The CDR3 contains 14 residues. V was trimmed by 0 bases and J by 3 bases, leaving 9 bases between them. The DNA for the CDR3 is TGTGCCAGCAGTTACTCGACCAGGGGCTACGAGCAGTACTTC. It specifies CASSYSTRGYEQYF.

The V gene is TRBV7-2, the J gene TRBJ1-1; possible D gene TRBD1, 5 bases. The V gene's germline CDR1 is SGHTA and CDR2 FQGNSA. V gave up 5 bases and J gave up 1 base, with 14 bases separating them. The length of the CDR3 is 15 residues. The CDR3 sequence: CASSRVGGSNTEAFF. The DNA for the CDR3 is TGTGCCAGCAGCCGGGTGGGGGGATCGAACACTGAAGCTTTCTTT. The whole variable domain, filled in from reference TRBV7-2 and TRBJ1-1, reads GAGVSQSPSNKVTEKGKDVELRCDPISGHTALYWYRQSLGQGLEFLIYFQGNSAPDKSGLPSDRFSAERTGGSVSTLTIQRTQQEDSAVYLCASSRVGGSNTEAFFGQGTRLTVV.

J is TRBJ2-2 and V is TRBV18; perhaps TRBD2 as D (5 bases). The germline CDR1 and CDR2 sequences are KGHSH and LQKENI. The CDR3 is 14 residues long. With 3 bases removed from V and 1 base from J, the gap between germline ends came to 6 bases. The CDR3 nucleotides read TGTGCCAGCTCACCGGACTTGAACACCGGGGAGCTGTTTTTT. It yields the protein CASSPDLNTGELFF. The whole variable domain, filled in from reference TRBV18 and TRBJ2-2, reads NAGVMQNPRHLVRRRGQEARLRCSPMKGHSHVYWYRQLPEEGLKFMVYLQKENIIDESGMPKERFSAEFPKEGPSILRIQQVVRGDSAAYFCASSPDLNTGELFFGEGSRLTVL.

CDR3: CASSEVWGEVYEQYF. The CDR3 DNA is TGTGCCAGCAGTGAAGTGTGGGGAGAAGTCTACGAGCAGTACTTC. V is TRBV6-1 and J is TRBJ2-7; the D gene is possibly TRBD2 (5 bases). The CDR3 contains 15 residues. Looked up from germline, CDR1 is MNHNS and CDR2 is SASEGT. Trimming pared 1 base from V and 3 bases from J, leaving 13 bases between.

The chain is built from TRBV28 and TRBJ1-3; D is unresolved. Between the trimmed V and J ends, which lost 2 bases and 0 bases, there was a span of 5 bases. The V gene's germline CDR1 is MDHEN and CDR2 SYDVKM. CDR3 length: 14 residues. The CDR3, as DNA: TGTGCCAGCAGTTTACTGAGCTCTGGAAACACCATATATTTT. Translating gives CASSLLSSGNTIYF. Full variable domain (remainder filled in from reference TRBV28 and TRBJ1-3): DVKVTQSSRYLVKRTGEKVFLECVQDMDHENMFWYRQDPGLGLRLIYFSYDVKMKEKGDIPEGYSVSREKKERFSLILESASTNQTSMYLCASSLLSSGNTIYFGEGSWLTVV.

The V and J genes are TRBV7-2 and TRBJ2-2, with TRBD1 matching over 8 bases. J lost 0 bases, V lost 5 bases, and 11 bases had no gene match. The germline gives CDR1 SGHTA, CDR2 FQGNSA. This CDR3 spans 18 amino acids. This CDR3 reads CASSLFRDRFANTGELFF. The CDR3 DNA sequence: TGTGCCAGCAGCCTTTTCCGGGACAGGTTCGCGAACACCGGGGAGCTGTTTTTT.

This chain joins TRBV9 and TRBJ2-2, with D perhaps TRBD1 (5 bases). The CDR3 totals 12 residues. Germline assignment: CDR1 SGDLS and CDR2 YYNGEE. Trimming removed 4 bases from V and 7 bases from J, with 8 bases in between. DNA of the CDR3: TGTGCCAGCAGCCCTCAGGGCGGGGAGCTGTTTTTT. It encodes CASSPQGGELFF.

The genes are TRBV7-2 and TRBJ2-3, with TRBD2 as a possible D gene (6 bases). V was trimmed by 4 bases and J by 2 bases, leaving 10 bases between them. Germline CDR1 SGHTA, CDR2 FQGNSA. CDR3 length: 14 amino acids. The CDR3 protein is CASSSWGVTDTQYF. CDR3 sequence (DNA): TGTGCCAGCAGCTCATGGGGGGTCACAGATACGCAGTATTTT. Full variable domain (missing parts from reference TRBV7-2 and TRBJ2-3): GAGVSQSPSNKVTEKGKDVELRCDPISGHTALYWYRQSLGQGLEFLIYFQGNSAPDKSGLPSDRFSAERTGGSVSTLTIQRTQQEDSAVYLCASSSWGVTDTQYFGPGTRLTVL.

This chain links TRBV25-1 with TRBJ2-2, with TRBD1 as a possible D gene (6 bases). The CDR3 extends over 14 amino acids. From germline, CDR1 is MGHDK and CDR2 SYGVNS. V was shortened by 7 bases and J by 4 bases, with 13 bases between the two germline ends. CDR3 sequence reads: CASIGRGPTGELFF. The CDR3 bases are TGTGCCAGCATCGGCAGGGGCCCCACCGGGGAGCTGTTTTTT.

As for this clone: The CDR3 ends on some other residue instead of the conserved phenylalanine or tryptophan, so this is likely a read error. CDR3 in amino acids: CASSSVGSEAFL. CDR3 nucleotides: TGTGCCAGCAGCTCGGTGGGCAGTGAAGCTTTCCTT. The J gene is TRBJ1-1, the V gene TRBV9; no firm D call. The CDR3 is made up of 12 amino acids. The V and J ends lost 4 bases and 7 bases respectively, with 11 bases between them. CDR1 is SGDLS and CDR2 is YYNGEE in the germline V gene.

The genes are TRBV19 and TRBJ1-1; 8 positions agree with TRBD1. CDR1 and CDR2 from the germline V gene are LNHDA and SQIVND (reference sequence). J lost 2 bases, V lost 9 bases, and 11 bases had no gene match. The CDR3 is 15 amino acids. The CDR3 loop is CASSHQGAANTEAFF. The CDR3 nucleotides read TGTGCCAGCAGCCATCAGGGGGCGGCTAACACTGAAGCTTTCTTT.

The chain joins TRBV28 to TRBJ2-1; no definite D call. This CDR3 spans 11 amino acids. Germline V gene sequence: CDR1 MDHEN, CDR2 SYDVKM. The CDR3 DNA sequence: TGTGCTAGCCTCCTCTACAATGAGCAGTTCTTC. This codes for CASLLYNEQFF.

A note on this clone: Compared with germline, one end of the junction differs, possibly owing to a read error. This chain connects TRBV7-9 to TRBJ2-7, with D possibly matching TRBD2 (6 bases). The CDR3 has 16 amino acids. Germline loops: CDR1 SEHNR, CDR2 FQNEAQ (reference sequence). In nucleotides, the CDR3 is TGTTCCAGCAGCCACCCGGAGGGAGGAGCCATCTACGAGCAGTACTTC. Protein: CSSSHPEGGAIYEQYF. The full variable domain, with the rest looked up from reference TRBV7-9 and TRBJ2-7, is DTGVSQNPRHKITKRGQNVTFRCDPISEHNRLYWYRQTLGQGPEFLTYFQNEAQLEKSRLLSDRFSAERPKGSFSTLEIQRTEQGDSAMYLCSSSHPEGGAIYEQYFGPGTRLTVT.

The chain recombines TRBV28 with TRBJ1-2, with 9 bases lining up with TRBD1. Germline V CDR1 and CDR2: MDHEN, SYDVKM. This CDR3 comprises 17 residues. J gave up 5 bases and V 7 bases, and 17 bases lay outside the gene matches. This CDR3 is CASITGTGTFGHYGYTF. CDR3 sequence (DNA): TGTGCCAGCATCACCGGGACAGGGACCTTCGGCCATTATGGCTACACCTTC.

The V and J genes are TRBV10-3 and TRBJ2-3; D gene ambiguous. CDR1 ENHRY and CDR2 SYGVKD come from the germline V gene. This CDR3 spans 13 amino acids. V was trimmed by 3 bases and J by 2 bases, leaving 6 bases between them. CDR3 residues: CAISDRYTDTQYF. CDR3 sequence (DNA): TGTGCCATCAGTGACCGGTACACAGATACGCAGTATTTT.

The rearrangement links TRBV25-1 to TRBJ2-3; the D is unclear. There are 13 residues in the CDR3. The V gene lost 5 bases and the J gene lost 2 bases, with 8 bases spanning the gap. The germline gives CDR1 MGHDK, CDR2 SYGVNS. CDR3 in DNA: TGTGCCAGCAGTCTCCCAGACACAGATACGCAGTATTTT. Translating gives CASSLPDTDTQYF.

The chain employs TRBV6-1 and TRBJ1-1; D remains unclear. There are 12 residues in the CDR3. V lost 5 bases and J lost 4, with 8 bases in between. Germline CDR1 is MNHNS and CDR2 is SASEGT. The CDR3: CASSPVLTEAFF. In DNA form, the CDR3 reads TGTGCCAGCAGTCCTGTTCTCACTGAAGCTTTCTTT.

The chain carries TRBV13 and TRBJ2-7; TRBD2 matches at 7 bases. Per the germline V gene, CDR1 is PRHDT and CDR2 is FYEKMQ (reference sequence). The junction had 10 bases not matched to a gene; V was cut back by 7 bases and J by 1 base. CDR3 length equals 15 residues. CDR3 sequence (DNA): TGTGCCAGCACCCGATGGGGGGGGGTTTCCTACGAGCAGTACTTC. Translating it yields CASTRWGGVSYEQYF.

This chain uses TRBV2 with TRBJ2-1; 8 positions agree with TRBD1. Germline CDR1 is SNHLY and CDR2 is FYNNEI. This CDR3 spans 15 amino acids. V lost 3 bases, J lost 5 bases, and 6 bases stayed unmatched. The CDR3 loop reads CASSDRTGPDNEQFF. The CDR3 DNA sequence: TGTGCCAGCAGTGATCGGACAGGGCCGGACAATGAGCAGTTCTTC.

The chain is built from TRBV7-2 and TRBJ2-3; 9 nucleotides match TRBD2. J was trimmed by 0 bases and V by 3 bases; bases with no gene match: 1. The CDR3 loop spans 15 amino acids. Germline V lookup: CDR1 SGHTA, CDR2 FQGNSA. CDR3 amino acids: CASSFSGRSTDTQYF. The CDR3 DNA follows: TGTGCCAGCAGCTTCAGCGGGAGGAGCACAGATACGCAGTATTTT.

The chain combines TRBV5-1 with TRBJ2-2, with D unclear. This CDR3 has 15 residues. V was cut by 0 bases and J by 1 base, with 7 bases left in between. Germline-derived CDR1 and CDR2 are SGHRS and YFSETQ. In DNA form, the CDR3 reads TGCGCCAGCAGCTTGGCCGTACAGAACACCGGGGAGCTGTTTTTT. It is translated as CASSLAVQNTGELFF.